Listed here are 18 T cell receptor beta chains from one sample, sequenced in a study of neoadjuvant anti-PD-1 for oral cavity cancer. TCRdb keeps only in-frame clones here, not all; method: immunoSEQ multiplex PCR. This table holds fewer than 90,000 clones, around 80% found once. The source material was PBMCs, sampled before nivolumab (anti-PD-1) treatment. The receptor set was obtained from a person aged 40 to 85 with oral cavity squamous cell carcinoma.

The rearrangement joins TRBV4-1 to TRBJ2-5; 9 bases fit TRBD2. This CDR3 comprises 18 residues. V shed 1 base and J 1 base; nucleotides not matched to a gene: 10. CDR1 is MGHRA, CDR2 YSYEKL, per germline. The CDR3 coding sequence is TGCGCCAGCAGCCAAGGCGTCCTAGCGGGACCTTCCCAAGAGACCCAGTACTTC. This encodes CASSQGVLAGPSQETQYF.

The chain couples TRBV6-5 to TRBJ2-5; D call uncertain. CDR3 length equals 15 residues. V gave up 6 bases and J gave up 5 bases, with 19 bases separating them. The germline V gene encodes CDR1 MNHEY and CDR2 SVGAGI. The chain's CDR3 is CASSYRIPDRETQYF. The CDR3 DNA reads TGTGCCAGCAGCTACCGCATCCCGGACCGGGAGACCCAGTACTTC.

J is TRBJ2-7 and V is TRBV2; 8 nucleotides match TRBD2. CDR3 length: 15 amino acids. The germline V gene has CDR1 SNHLY and CDR2 FYNNEI. J lost 3 bases, V lost 8 bases, and 12 bases had no gene match. This chain's CDR3 is CASRRGAGDFYEQYF. In DNA form, the CDR3 reads TGTGCCAGCCGTCGGGGAGCGGGAGACTTCTACGAGCAGTACTTC.

This chain joins TRBV5-1 and TRBJ2-1; TRBD2 agrees at 11 bases. CDR3 length: 14 amino acids. V was pared by 5 bases and J by 4 bases, with 2 bases of the junction left unmatched. CDR1 and CDR2 from the germline V gene are SGHRS and YFSETQ. The CDR3 loop reads CASRTSGEYNEQFF. The DNA for the CDR3 is TGCGCCAGCAGGACTAGCGGGGAATACAATGAGCAGTTCTTC.

In its sample, this clone was seen a few times. The rearrangement joins TRBV6-5 to TRBJ2-1; perhaps D is TRBD1 or TRBD2 (6 bases each). Germline assignment: CDR1 MNHEY and CDR2 SVGAGI. V dropped 5 bases and J dropped 10 bases, with 15 bases sitting between them. The CDR3 loop spans 13 amino acids. In DNA, the CDR3 is TGTGCCAGCAGTCCGGGGGCCCCGGGGGAGCAGTTCTTC. Protein sequence: CASSPGAPGEQFF.

Concerning this clone: Germline and junction disagree at one end, which may indicate a read error. The CDR3: CASSLSTGGLGNAAF. For the CDR3, the DNA is TGTGCCAGCAGTTTGTCGACAGGCGGCCTTGGCAACGCGGCCTTT. This chain uses TRBV28 with TRBJ1-1, with D possibly matching TRBD1 (6 bases). The germline CDR1 and CDR2 sequences are MDHEN and SYDVKM. This CDR3 region has 15 residues.

The rearrangement uses TRBV6-5 and TRBJ1-3; 7 bases line up with TRBD1. CDR3 size: 13 residues. J was trimmed by 8 bases and V by 6 bases; bases with no gene match: 7. CDR1 is MNHEY and CDR2 is SVGAGI in the germline V gene. Written as DNA, the CDR3 is TGTGCCAGCAGCCAGACAGGGCGGGACACCATATATTTT. It yields the protein CASSQTGRDTIYF.

The gene calls are TRBV11-3 and TRBJ2-2; D ambiguous. The germline gives CDR1 SGHNT, CDR2 YENEEA. The CDR3 extends over 13 amino acids. Trimming cost V 2 bases and J 4 bases, with 5 bases left between them. The DNA for the CDR3 is TGTGCCAGCAGCTTACACGGCACCGGGGAGCTGTTTTTT. Encoded protein: CASSLHGTGELFF.

The chain recombines TRBV5-1 with TRBJ2-7; 7 bases map to TRBD2. The V segment lost 1 base and the J segment 6 bases; nucleotides outside the gene matches: 7. CDR3 length equals 14 residues. Per germline, CDR1 SGHRS and CDR2 YFSETQ. In DNA, the CDR3 is TGCGCCAGCAGCTTGAGCCTAGCGGACCTCGAGCAGTACTTC. Residues: CASSLSLADLEQYF.

This clone has only one observation. V is TRBV7-9 and J is TRBJ1-1, with 7 positions matching TRBD1. The CDR3 spans 15 residues. With V trimmed by 5 bases and J by 0 bases, 6 bases remained unmatched. The germline V gene encodes CDR1 SEHNR and CDR2 FQNEAQ (reference sequence). In nucleotides, the CDR3 is TGTGCCAGCAGCCTCTTACAGGGGATGAACACTGAAGCTTTCTTT. As protein: CASSLLQGMNTEAFF.

This clone was observed a handful of times. The chain couples TRBV27 to TRBJ1-5, with D perhaps TRBD1 (6 bases). CDR3 length equals 13 residues. V dropped 5 bases and J dropped 10 bases, with 15 bases sitting between them. The V gene's germline CDR1 is MNHEY and CDR2 SMNVEV (reference sequence). The CDR3 sequence: CASSLLQGLPQHF. Written as DNA, the CDR3 is TGTGCCAGCAGTCTCTTACAGGGTCTTCCCCAGCATTTT.

The V gene is TRBV27, the J gene TRBJ2-1; 11 nucleotides align to TRBD2. Germline loops: CDR1 MNHEY, CDR2 SMNVEV (reference sequence). The ends lost 5 bases at V and 2 bases at J; junction bases unmatched: 5. The CDR3 loop spans 16 amino acids. CDR3 sequence (DNA): TGTGCCAGCAGTGTGGGACTAGCGGAACCCTACAATGAGCAGTTCTTC. As protein: CASSVGLAEPYNEQFF.

Concerning this clone itself: The same CDR3 is also encoded by other DNA sequences in this sample. In DNA form, the CDR3 reads TGTGCCAGTAGTATTGGCGGGTTCTACGAGCAGTACTTC. Amino acid sequence: CASSIGGFYEQYF. The rearrangement links TRBV19 to TRBJ2-7; a possible D gene is TRBD2 (5 bases). This CDR3 comprises 13 residues. V lost 3 bases to trimming and J lost 3 bases, with 9 bases between them. Looked up from germline, CDR1 is LNHDA and CDR2 is SQIVND (reference sequence).

The chain combines TRBV6-6 with TRBJ2-7; TRBD2 aligns across 7 bases. The germline V gene encodes CDR1 MNHNY and CDR2 SVGAGI (reference sequence). V lost 9 bases, J lost 0 bases, and 2 bases stayed unmatched. This CDR3 is built from 12 residues. CDR3 DNA: TGTGCCAGTCGGACTAGCTCCTACGAGCAGTACTTC. This encodes CASRTSSYEQYF.

The chain employs TRBV7-8 and TRBJ2-7, with D perhaps given as TRBD1 or TRBD2 (5 bases each). The CDR3 loop spans 13 amino acids. The germline CDR1 and CDR2 sequences are SGHVS and FQNEAQ. With 2 bases removed from V and 2 bases from J, the gap between germline ends came to 7 bases. CDR3 region: CASSLPGPYEQYF. The CDR3 coding sequence is TGTGCCAGCAGCTTACCGGGACCCTACGAGCAGTACTTC.

The chain recombines TRBV9 with TRBJ1-2; D is possibly TRBD1 (6 bases). Trimming pared 3 bases from V and 8 bases from J, leaving 11 bases between. From germline, CDR1 is SGDLS and CDR2 YYNGEE. The CDR3 has 12 residues. DNA of the CDR3: TGTGCCAGCAGCGCACAGGGAGCGGGCTACACCTTC. Its protein is CASSAQGAGYTF.

The chain couples TRBV5-1 to TRBJ2-5, with D possibly TRBD1 on 6 matching bases. Trimming shortened V by 5 bases and J by 2 bases, and 25 bases separated the two germline ends. CDR1 and CDR2 from the germline V gene are SGHRS and YFSETQ. The CDR3 covers 18 residues. CDR3 loop: CASSYQRSQGLVQETQYF. For the CDR3, the DNA is TGCGCCAGCAGTTACCAAAGGTCCCAGGGGCTTGTTCAAGAGACCCAGTACTTC.

The chain recombines TRBV6-1 with TRBJ2-5, with D tentatively TRBD2 (6 bases). Per germline, CDR1 MNHNS and CDR2 SASEGT. The CDR3 extends over 14 amino acids. V lost 5 bases and J 5 bases, leaving 15 bases between the germline ends. The CDR3 DNA follows: TGTGCCAGCAGTTTAGCGGAGGTACTCGAGACCCAGTACTTC. Its translation is CASSLAEVLETQYF.